These 27 T cell receptor beta chains were sequenced from one sample in a study of T cells in women clearing cervical HPV infection. The method was immunoSEQ multiplex PCR; TCRdb's version includes in-frame clones alone and lacks a portion of them. Across some 33,000 clones, the top ten clones capture approximately 7.8% of the sample. Sequencing was done on a sample of blood buffy coat. These TCRs come from a woman aged 18 to 75 with a cervical HPV16 infection that either progressed to CIN3+ or cleared (not recorded which).

Note on this clone: The read halts 3 residues ahead of the CDR3 end, with the missing end drawn from the germline J gene. The chain is built from TRBV11-1 and TRBJ2-7; D gene unclear. Trimming pared 1 base from V and 3 bases from J, leaving 7 bases between. The CDR3 is 13 residues long. Per the germline V gene, CDR1 is SGHAT and CDR2 is FQDESV (reference sequence). Incomplete CDR3 DNA: TGTGCCAGCAGCTTAGGGCTCGACTACGAG. This codes for CASSLGLDYE. The whole CDR3 is CASSLGLDYEQYF.

In the case of this clone: The read ends 3 residues before the CDR3 terminus; that terminus is restored from the germline J gene. V usage is TRBV7-9 and J usage is TRBJ2-5; TRBD2 agrees at 11 bases. Per germline, CDR1 SEHNR and CDR2 FQNEAQ (reference sequence). The CDR3 contains 15 residues. Losses at the gene ends were 4 bases for V and 5 bases for J; bases not matched to a gene: 6. The chain's CDR3 is CASSSLTSGEETQYF. CDR3 bases read: TGTGCCAGCAGCTCTCTGACTAGCGGGGAGGAGACC.

CDR3 bases read: TGTGCCAGCAGCCCTGGGGGGTTGGGC. Translating it yields CASSPGGLG. From start to end, the CDR3 is CASSPGGLGYTF. This sequence joins TRBV5-5 and TRBJ1-2; tentative D call: TRBD1 (5 bases). The read ends 3 residues shy of where the CDR3 ends; the end is completed using the germline J gene. The CDR3 is 12 amino acids. Germline loops: CDR1 SGHKS, CDR2 YYEKEE (reference sequence).

CDR3 DNA (partial): TGTGCCAGCAGCTCCTCTGCAGATACG. Its protein product is CASSSSADT. The whole CDR3 is CASSSSADTQYF. The chain joins TRBV7-9 to TRBJ2-3; D is uncertain. The read ends 3 residues early relative to the CDR3; the germline J gene fills the gap. This CDR3 spans 12 amino acids. From germline, CDR1 is SEHNR and CDR2 FQNEAQ (reference sequence). The V and J ends lost 4 bases and 4 bases respectively, with 6 bases between them.

As concerns this clone: Read data end 3 residues before the CDR3 end; the end is taken from the germline J gene. This chain joins TRBV20-1 and TRBJ2-7, with 8 bases identical to TRBD1. This CDR3 has 16 amino acids. CDR1 DFQATT and CDR2 SNEGSKA come from the germline V gene (reference sequence). V dropped 6 bases and J dropped 4; count of bases not matched to a gene: 17. CDR3 protein: CSATDRGDGLLYEQYF. Incomplete CDR3 DNA: TGCAGTGCAACTGACAGGGGTGACGGTCTTTTATACGAG.

Concerning this clone itself: The read terminates 3 residues before the CDR3 end, so the remaining end is supplied by the germline J gene. The chain uses TRBV7-9 and TRBJ2-7; TRBD2 might be the D (5 bases). The germline V gene has CDR1 SEHNR and CDR2 FQNEAQ (reference sequence). Trimming cost V 5 bases and J 0 bases, with 11 bases left between them. This CDR3 is 14 amino acids long. The covered CDR3 bases are TGTGCCAGCAGCCCTACAGCGGCCTCCTACGAG. Amino acids: CASSPTAASYE. The full CDR3 protein is CASSPTAASYEQYF. Looking up the rest from reference TRBV7-9 and TRBJ2-7 gives the full variable domain: DTGVSQNPRHKITKRGQNVTFRCDPISEHNRLYWYRQTLGQGPEFLTYFQNEAQLEKSRLLSDRFSAERPKGSFSTLEIQRTEQGDSAMYLCASSPTAASYEQYFGPGTRLTVT.

Concerning this clone: Sequencing ends 3 residues short of the CDR3 end; the germline J gene provides the rest. The V and J genes are TRBV30 and TRBJ2-2; D is unclear. This CDR3 has 11 residues. CDR1 and CDR2 from the germline V gene are GTSNPN and SVGIG (reference sequence). Trimming cost V 7 bases and J 3 bases, with 6 bases left between them. CDR3 loop: CASSDTGELFF. Partial CDR3 DNA: TGTGCCTCCTCGGACACCGGGGAG.

Regarding this clone: From the germline J gene comes the end of the CDR3, since the read stops 3 residues before it. This chain uses TRBV6-1 with TRBJ1-3; D unclear. Trimming left V 2 bases short and J 0 bases short, with 11 bases between. The length of the CDR3 is 16 residues. Germline V gene sequence: CDR1 MNHNS, CDR2 SASEGT. The covered CDR3 bases are TGTGCCAGCAGTGAATCGGCGGGAGACTCTGGAAACACC. Its protein is CASSESAGDSGNT. The whole CDR3 reads CASSESAGDSGNTIYF.

Note on this clone: Read data end 3 residues before the CDR3 end; the end is taken from the germline J gene. The chain has TRBV19 and TRBJ2-2, with TRBD1 matching over 9 bases. Germline assignment: CDR1 LNHDA and CDR2 SQIVND (reference sequence). The CDR3 has 14 residues. The V and J ends lost 9 bases and 6 bases, in that order; junction bases with no gene match: 8. CDR3 DNA (partial): TGTGCCAGCGCTACAGGGGGCGCCGCCGGGGAG. It yields the protein CASATGGAAGE. The full CDR3 reads CASATGGAAGELFF.

To note about this clone: The read stops 3 residues short of the end of the CDR3; the missing end is completed from the germline J gene. Other DNA variants within this sample encode the same CDR3. The chain joins TRBV5-3 to TRBJ1-3; D call uncertain. TRBV5-3 counts as an open reading frame of uncertain function. This CDR3 comprises 16 residues. V was clipped by 2 bases and J by 0 bases, with 12 bases between them. The DNA read from the CDR3 is TGTGCCAGAAGCTTACGATACGGGGTCTCTGGAAACACC. It is translated as CARSLRYGVSGNT. The full CDR3 protein is CARSLRYGVSGNTIYF.

CDR3 residues: CSVGWGQGVFEDTGELFF. CDR3 DNA, as far as it was read: TGCAGCGTTGGTTGGGGTCAGGGGGTATTTGAGGACACCGGGGAG. The chain employs TRBV29-1 and TRBJ2-2, with 7 bases lining up with TRBD1. The read ends 3 residues before the CDR3 terminus; that terminus is restored from the germline J gene. Trimming at V came to 4 bases and at J to 3 bases, leaving 17 bases not matched to a gene. CDR1 is SQVTM and CDR2 is ANQGSEA in the germline V gene. This CDR3 has 18 residues.

Note on this clone: The read terminates 3 residues before the CDR3 end, so the remaining end is supplied by the germline J gene. This chain joins TRBV19 and TRBJ1-1, with D perhaps TRBD1 (6 bases). The germline gives CDR1 LNHDA, CDR2 SQIVND (reference sequence). This CDR3 comprises 14 residues. The V and J ends lost 5 bases and 1 base respectively, with 11 bases between them. The CDR3 here is CASSGQSENTEAFF. Partial CDR3 DNA: TGTGCCAGTAGTGGACAGTCCGAGAACACTGAA.

As concerns this clone: The sequence runs out 3 residues before the end of the CDR3; the remainder is reconstructed from the germline J gene. The rearrangement joins TRBV9 to TRBJ2-1; the D gene is possibly TRBD1 (5 bases). The CDR3 has 13 amino acids. CDR1 and CDR2 (germline): SGDLS, YYNGEE. Trimming shortened V by 3 bases and J by 3 bases, and 7 bases separated the two germline ends. The CDR3 protein is CASSADNYNEQFF. CDR3 DNA, as far as it was read: TGTGCCAGCAGCGCGGACAACTACAATGAG.

The CDR3 sequence: CASSQYRGRNDEQYF. The DNA read from the CDR3 is TGTGCCAGCAGCCAGTACAGGGGAAGGAACGACGAG. The chain recombines TRBV7-9 with TRBJ2-7; TRBD1 matches at 7 bases. The CDR3 extends 3 residues past the end of the read, so its final part is completed from the germline J gene. V shed 5 bases and J 5 bases; nucleotides not matched to a gene: 12. Germline CDR1 reads SEHNR; CDR2 reads FQNEAQ (reference sequence). CDR3 length: 15 residues.

The part of the CDR3 DNA that was read is TGTGCCATCAGTGAGTACCGCCGGGGGGACCTCACAGATACG. This encodes CAISEYRRGDLTDT. The complete CDR3 sequence is CAISEYRRGDLTDTQYF. The chain couples TRBV10-3 to TRBJ2-3; 7 nucleotides align to TRBD2. The read terminates 3 residues ahead of where the CDR3 ends, so the germline J gene completes it. This CDR3 is 17 amino acids long. Germline values: CDR1 ENHRY, CDR2 SYGVKD. The trim removed 1 base at V and 2 bases at J, leaving 9 bases unmatched.

As to this clone: The CDR3 is cut off 3 residues early in the read; its end comes from the germline J gene. V is TRBV5-1 and J is TRBJ1-2; TRBD1 might be the D (5 bases). V lost 1 base and J 6 bases, leaving 13 bases between the germline ends. The V gene's germline CDR1 is SGHRS and CDR2 YFSETQ. The CDR3 sequence is 14 residues long. CDR3 DNA (partial): TGCGCCAGCAGCTTGCCCAGGTGGGGGGATGGC. Protein: CASSLPRWGDG. The full CDR3 reads CASSLPRWGDGYTF.

The CDR3 spells CASSLEGNTEAFF. The DNA read from the CDR3 is TGTGCCAGCAGCTTGGAGGGGAACACTGAA. The chain employs TRBV7-3 and TRBJ1-1; D is ambiguous. The read is 3 residues too short to cover the CDR3 end, so that end is filled in from the germline J gene. The V gene lost 3 bases and the J gene lost 1 base, with 6 bases spanning the gap. The CDR3 has 13 residues. Germline V lookup: CDR1 SGHTA, CDR2 FQGTGA.

On this clone: The germline gene is not matched at one end of the junction; a read error may be the cause. The CDR3 extends 3 residues past the end of the read, so its final part is completed from the germline J gene. The chain carries TRBV5-1 and TRBJ2-3; TRBD2 aligns across 7 bases. The CDR3 length is 13 residues. The germline V gene has CDR1 SGHRS and CDR2 YFSETQ. Partial CDR3 DNA: TGCGACAGCAGCCTCTCTGGGGGGGGAACG. It encodes CDSSLSGGGT. The CDR3 as a whole reads CDSSLSGGGTQYF. Full variable domain (outside the CDR3, taken from reference TRBV5-1 and TRBJ2-3): KAGVTQTPRYLIKTRGQQVTLSCSPISGHRSVSWYQQTPGQGLQFLFEYFSETQRNKGNFPGRFSGRQFSNSRSEMNVSTLELGDSALYLCDSSLSGGGTQYFGPGTRLTVL.

As for this clone: Sequencing ends 3 residues short of the CDR3 end; the germline J gene provides the rest. The chain links TRBV7-9 to TRBJ2-1, with D maybe TRBD2 (5 bases). Germline V gene lookup returns CDR1 SEHNR and CDR2 FQNEAQ (reference sequence). V was trimmed by 7 bases and J by 8 bases, leaving 15 bases between them. The CDR3 is 13 residues long. The sequenced part of the CDR3 DNA is TGTGCCAGCACTCAAACTAGTTATTATGAG. It translates to CASTQTSYYE. The full CDR3 is CASTQTSYYEQFF.

Concerning this clone itself: From the germline J gene comes the end of the CDR3, since the read stops 3 residues before it. This sequence joins TRBV19 and TRBJ2-7; possible D gene TRBD2, 5 bases. The V gene lost 4 bases and the J gene lost 2 bases, with 15 bases spanning the gap. This CDR3 spans 15 amino acids. The germline CDR1 and CDR2 sequences are LNHDA and SQIVND (reference sequence). CDR3 protein: CASSTAGLLTYEQYF. The DNA read from the CDR3 is TGTGCCAGTAGTACGGCAGGACTGCTCACCTACGAG.

Comment on this clone: With the read ending 3 residues before the CDR3 end, the germline J gene is used to fill in that end. At the DNA level, this CDR3 is encoded by other sequences in the same sample as well. This chain links TRBV5-1 with TRBJ2-3; 11 bases map to TRBD2. The CDR3 is 17 amino acids. J gave up 0 bases and V 4 bases, and 7 bases lay outside the gene matches. The germline CDR1 and CDR2 sequences are SGHRS and YFSETQ. The CDR3 is CASSLGLAESSTDTQYF. Incomplete CDR3 DNA: TGCGCCAGCAGCCTGGGACTAGCGGAGTCTAGCACAGATACG.

CDR3 loop: CASSIDSSGNTIYF. The sequenced part of the CDR3 DNA is TGTGCCAGTAGTATAGACAGCTCTGGAAACACC. This chain connects TRBV19 to TRBJ1-3; D ambiguous. Read data end 3 residues before the CDR3 end; the end is taken from the germline J gene. The CDR3 loop spans 14 amino acids. CDR1 is LNHDA and CDR2 is SQIVND in the germline V gene (reference sequence). Trimming removed 0 bases at V and 0 bases at J, with 3 bases between.

In the case of this clone: The read comes to an end 3 residues before the CDR3 does, leaving the germline J gene to fill in the end. The chain is built from TRBV2 and TRBJ1-1; D perhaps matches TRBD1 (5 bases). The germline V and J ends were trimmed by 7 bases and 6 bases, with 15 bases remaining between them. This CDR3 is built from 13 residues. CDR1 and CDR2 from the germline V gene are SNHLY and FYNNEI. The sequenced CDR3 bases are TGTGCCAGCACTAAAGGCTGGGGGGCTGAA. Its protein is CASTKGWGAE. In full, the CDR3 reads CASTKGWGAEAFF.

A note on this clone: The read comes to an end 3 residues before the CDR3 does, leaving the germline J gene to fill in the end. The gene calls are TRBV5-1 and TRBJ2-6, with TRBD1 matching 7 bases. CDR1 and CDR2 from the germline V gene are SGHRS and YFSETQ. The CDR3 sequence is 15 residues long. Unmatched junction bases numbered 2, after V lost 3 bases and J lost 2 bases. The CDR3 DNA, read in part, is TGCGCCAGCAGCTCCCAGGGGGCTGGGGCCAACGTC. The encoded protein is CASSSQGAGANV. The CDR3 as a whole reads CASSSQGAGANVLTF.

Details on this clone: The read falls 3 residues short of the CDR3 end, and the missing part is taken from the germline J gene. The chain employs TRBV10-3 and TRBJ1-6; no clear D. CDR3 length equals 17 residues. With 0 bases removed from V and 0 bases from J, the gap between germline ends came to 9 bases. Germline assignment: CDR1 ENHRY and CDR2 SYGVKD. Here the CDR3 reads CAISESYVDSYNSPLHF. Partial CDR3 DNA: TGTGCCATCAGTGAGTCCTATGTTGACTCCTATAATTCACCC.

Concerning this clone itself: The DNA ends 3 residues before the CDR3 does, and the rest of the CDR3 is filled in from the germline J gene. The V call is TRBV29-1, the J call TRBJ1-6; perhaps TRBD1 as D (6 bases). The CDR3 length is 17 residues. V lost 4 bases and J 9 bases, leaving 25 bases between the germline ends. Germline CDR1 and CDR2: SQVTM and ANQGSEA. CDR3 bases read: TGCAGCGTTGGAGGACAACGCCAGGGGCGGGTCACTTCACCC. This gives the protein CSVGGQRQGRVTSP. The entire CDR3 reads CSVGGQRQGRVTSPLHF.

CDR3 loop: CASSLRTSGSFNEQFF. The CDR3 bases that were read are TGCGCCAGCAGCCTACGGACTAGCGGGAGTTTCAATGAG. V gene TRBV5-1 combines with J gene TRBJ2-1; TRBD2 agrees at 13 bases. The CDR3 extends 3 residues past the end of the read, so its final part is completed from the germline J gene. Germline V CDR1 and CDR2: SGHRS, YFSETQ. The CDR3 length is 16 residues. The V and J ends lost 4 bases and 6 bases, in that order; junction bases with no gene match: 7.